This T cell receptor beta chain is from a study of identical twins. This clonotype was detected ten times or more. Each CDR3 protein gets one entry after TCRdb re-called the 5' RACE reads with MiXCR. The data show over 550,000 distinct CDR3 sequences, just over 7% seen once. These data were also filed under a second study, of yellow fever vaccine responses in identical twins.

The sample consisted of PBMCs. The clonotype comes from a woman aged 18-29 years in good health.

In nucleotides, the CDR3 is TGCAGCGTCCCGGACTGGGTCTCCTACAATGAGCAGTTCTTC. It encodes CSVPDWVSYNEQFF. This chain joins TRBV29-1 and TRBJ2-1; possible D gene TRBD2, 5 bases. CDR3 length: 14 amino acids. The V and J ends lost 6 bases and 0 bases respectively, with 12 bases between them. Germline V gene data show CDR1 as SQVTM and CDR2 as ANQGSEA.